This T cell receptor (beta chain) was captured by sequencing in a study of cytomegalovirus exposure and HLA in healthy donors. The PCR made use of 60 Vbeta and 13 Jbeta primers. Method: immunoSEQ multiplex PCR; TCRdb's copy keeps in-frame clones and lacks some. The top ten clones hold around 1.9% of a sample with around 190,000 clones, roughly four fifths of them seen once. Germline-derived CDR1 and CDR2 are MDHEN and SYDVKM. Trimming cost V 7 bases and J 6 bases, with 19 bases left between them. This CDR3 has 14 amino acids. The sample comprised PBMCs. The J gene is TRBJ2-7, the V gene TRBV28; D perhaps matches TRBD1 (5 bases). This clonotype was obtained from a man younger than 35 in good health and CMV-seronegative. CDR3 coding DNA: TGTGCCAGCACCCCCGGGCAGGGTCTTTCCGAGCAGTACTTC. Translated: CASTPGQGLSEQYF.